The 25 T cell receptor beta chains below were found in one sample sequenced in a study of cytotoxic CD8 clonotypes in ibrutinib-treated CLL. Sequenced by immunoSEQ multiplex PCR; TCRdb stores in-frame clones only, minus some. The table includes more than 110,000 clones, 80% to 95% detected once. The specimen comprised PBMCs, sampled after 12 months of ibrutinib treatment. Every receptor here comes from a human donor with chronic lymphocytic leukemia.

The CDR3 sequence: CAPIMGQGADYGYTF. For the CDR3, the DNA is TGTGCCCCCATCATGGGACAGGGGGCGGACTATGGCTACACCTTC. The rearrangement links TRBV2 to TRBJ1-2; 12 bases line up with TRBD1. The J segment lost 3 bases and the V segment lost 11 bases, leaving 10 bases of the junction unmatched. This CDR3 is built from 15 residues. CDR1 SNHLY and CDR2 FYNNEI come from the germline V gene.

The chain carries TRBV7-2 and TRBJ1-5, with D uncertain. The CDR3 totals 14 residues. CDR1 is SGHTA, CDR2 FQGNSA, per germline. V dropped 8 bases and J dropped 4 bases, with 15 bases sitting between them. The CDR3 nucleotides read TGTGCCAGCGGACCCCAGAGCCTTAATCAGCCCCAGCATTTT. Protein product: CASGPQSLNQPQHF.

V gene TRBV5-1 combines with J gene TRBJ2-2; no clear D gene. CDR3 length equals 16 residues. V was shortened by 8 bases and J by 4 bases, with 21 bases between the two germline ends. Germline-derived CDR1 and CDR2 are SGHRS and YFSETQ. In nucleotides, the CDR3 is TGCGCCAGTGGTATGGGTGCTTCGCGGCGCACCGGGGAGCTGTTTTTT. Encoded protein: CASGMGASRRTGELFF.

The chain combines TRBV6-6 with TRBJ2-3, with D unclear. Trimming shortened V by 3 bases and J by 0 bases, and 13 bases separated the two germline ends. The CDR3 covers 16 residues. The germline gives CDR1 MNHNY, CDR2 SVGAGI (reference sequence). The CDR3 bases are TGTGCCAGCAGTTATACGAGCGCCCTTAGCACAGATACGCAGTATTTT. Protein: CASSYTSALSTDTQYF.

The chain couples TRBV19 to TRBJ2-5; tentatively, D is TRBD2 (5 bases). This CDR3 is built from 14 residues. Germline V gene sequence: CDR1 LNHDA, CDR2 SQIVND (reference sequence). V was trimmed by 9 bases and J by 5 bases, leaving 19 bases between them. This chain's CDR3 is CASTAPGTRETQYF. The CDR3 bases are TGTGCCAGCACTGCCCCGGGAACACGGGAGACCCAGTACTTC. The full variable domain, with the rest looked up from reference TRBV19 and TRBJ2-5, is DGGITQSPKYLFRKEGQNVTLSCEQNLNHDAMYWYRQDPGQGLRLIYYSQIVNDFQKGDIAEGYSVSREKKESFPLTVTSAQKNPTAFYLCASTAPGTRETQYFGPGTRLLVL.

As for this clone: The sample carries other DNA sequences with the same CDR3. The chain recombines TRBV20-1 with TRBJ2-7; no definite D call. The germline V and J ends were trimmed by 6 bases and 1 base, with 7 bases remaining between them. CDR1 is DFQATT and CDR2 is SNEGSKA in the germline V gene (reference sequence). The length of the CDR3 is 11 residues. The CDR3 DNA is TGCAGTGCCCGAGTTTCCTACGAGCAGTACTTC. It encodes CSARVSYEQYF.

J is TRBJ2-2 and V is TRBV5-1, with 9 positions matching TRBD2. Per the germline V gene, CDR1 is SGHRS and CDR2 is YFSETQ. V shed 2 bases, J shed 8 bases, and the junction held 7 bases outside the gene matches. CDR3 size: 15 residues. CDR3 region: CASSFGGRAFGELFF. CDR3 DNA sequence: TGCGCCAGCAGCTTTGGCGGGAGGGCCTTTGGGGAGCTGTTTTTT.

The genes are TRBV12-1 and TRBJ2-7; the table gives TRBD2 as D, unverified against the DNA. TRBV12-1 counts as a pseudogene. CDR3 size: 12 residues. In nucleotides, the CDR3 is TGTGCCAGCAGCTTGGCCGGGAGGGAGCAGTACTTC. Encoded protein: CASSLAGREQYF.

The chain joins TRBV28 to TRBJ1-1; D is perhaps TRBD1 (6 bases). The CDR3 loop spans 12 amino acids. From germline, CDR1 is MDHEN and CDR2 SYDVKM. Deletions cut 6 bases from V and 4 bases from J, with 9 bases between. The CDR3 nucleotides read TGTGCCAGCAGGGGAGGGGGCACTGAAGCTTTCTTT. The encoded protein is CASRGGGTEAFF.

The chain joins TRBV5-8 to TRBJ2-7; 8 bases fit TRBD1. The junction had 10 bases not matched to a gene; V was cut back by 4 bases and J by 1 base. The CDR3 consists of 16 residues. The V gene's germline CDR1 is SGHTS and CDR2 YDEGEE. CDR3 loop: CASSRGQQGASYEQYF. In nucleotides, the CDR3 is TGTGCCAGCAGCCGGGGACAGCAGGGGGCTTCCTACGAGCAGTACTTC.

The sample holds one count of this clone. The V and J genes are TRBV27 and TRBJ2-1, with 10 bases that match TRBD1. The germline CDR1 and CDR2 sequences are MNHEY and SMNVEV (reference sequence). Unmatched junction bases numbered 9, after V lost 6 bases and J lost 7 bases. The CDR3 is made up of 15 amino acids. DNA of the CDR3: TGTGCCAGCAGCGCAGGGACAGGGGTCGAGAATGAGCAGTTCTTC. Residues: CASSAGTGVENEQFF.

The chain is built from TRBV7-9 and TRBJ1-2; D remains ambiguous. The CDR3 consists of 14 residues. Germline-derived CDR1 and CDR2 are SEHNR and FQNEAQ (reference sequence). The V end lost 5 bases, the J end lost 4 bases, and 14 bases lay between the germline ends. CDR3 region: CASSPNSIGYGYTF. The CDR3, as DNA: TGTGCCAGCAGCCCAAACTCTATAGGCTATGGCTACACCTTC.

The V call is TRBV30, the J call TRBJ2-1; D is ambiguous. The V gene's germline CDR1 is GTSNPN and CDR2 SVGIG (reference sequence). CDR3 length: 11 residues. V lost 8 bases to trimming and J lost 0 bases, with 5 bases between them. CDR3 sequence (DNA): TGTGCCGCGAGCTCCTACAATGAGCAGTTCTTC. This translates into CAASSYNEQFF.

The rearrangement joins TRBV25-1 to TRBJ1-5, with D unresolved. The CDR3 contains 13 residues. V was pared by 3 bases and J by 5 bases, with 8 bases between. Germline V gives CDR1 MGHDK, CDR2 SYGVNS. CDR3 sequence: CASSDTRDQPQHF. The CDR3 DNA reads as TGTGCCAGCAGTGACACAAGGGATCAGCCCCAGCATTTT.

V and J are TRBV18 and TRBJ2-1; D may be TRBD2 (5 bases). The CDR3 consists of 13 residues. Germline V gene sequence: CDR1 KGHSH, CDR2 LQKENI. The V and J ends lost 3 bases and 5 bases respectively, with 8 bases between them. The CDR3 here is CASSPPADNEQFF. The CDR3 DNA sequence: TGTGCCAGCTCACCGCCAGCGGACAATGAGCAGTTCTTC.

The chain combines TRBV19 with TRBJ1-1; unclear D gene. Trimming took off 2 bases at V and 6 bases at J, with 13 bases between the two ends. In germline, CDR1 is LNHDA, CDR2 SQIVND (reference sequence). The CDR3 spans 14 residues. Here the CDR3 reads CASSITPEGAEAFF. The DNA for the CDR3 is TGTGCCAGTAGTATAACCCCCGAAGGCGCTGAAGCTTTCTTT. The full variable domain, with the rest looked up from reference TRBV19 and TRBJ1-1, is DGGITQSPKYLFRKEGQNVTLSCEQNLNHDAMYWYRQDPGQGLRLIYYSQIVNDFQKGDIAEGYSVSREKKESFPLTVTSAQKNPTAFYLCASSITPEGAEAFFGQGTRLTVV.

The chain links TRBV5-4 to TRBJ2-1; a weak D match, TRBD2 (5 bases). Germline V gives CDR1 SGHNT, CDR2 YYREEE (reference sequence). The CDR3 is made up of 13 amino acids. The V and J ends lost 0 bases and 5 bases respectively, with 6 bases between them. The CDR3 DNA reads TGTGCCAGCAGCTTGGAGGAGGACAATGAGCAGTTCTTC. It specifies CASSLEEDNEQFF.

The chain employs TRBV7-9 and TRBJ2-7; TRBD2 agrees at 8 bases. Per germline, CDR1 SEHNR and CDR2 FQNEAQ (reference sequence). The CDR3 totals 15 residues. Trimming at V came to 5 bases and at J to 5 bases, leaving 11 bases not matched to a gene. The CDR3: CASSIDRAGVHEQYF. The DNA of the CDR3 is TGTGCCAGCAGCATCGACCGAGCGGGAGTCCACGAGCAGTACTTC. The complete variable domain, with remaining parts taken from reference TRBV7-9 and TRBJ2-7, reads DTGVSQNPRHKITKRGQNVTFRCDPISEHNRLYWYRQTLGQGPEFLTYFQNEAQLEKSRLLSDRFSAERPKGSFSTLEIQRTEQGDSAMYLCASSIDRAGVHEQYFGPGTRLTVT.

The chain employs TRBV7-3 and TRBJ2-7; 8 bases fit TRBD2. Trimming at V came to 4 bases and at J to 4 bases, leaving 6 bases not matched to a gene. Germline V gene sequence: CDR1 SGHTA, CDR2 FQGTGA. This CDR3 contains 14 residues. The CDR3 is CASSSSGRGYEQYF. For the CDR3, the DNA is TGTGCCAGCAGCTCCAGCGGGAGAGGGTACGAGCAGTACTTC.

This rearrangement joins TRBV27 to TRBJ2-7; 11 nucleotides agree with TRBD2. Germline V gene sequence: CDR1 MNHEY, CDR2 SMNVEV (reference sequence). The CDR3 is made up of 16 amino acids. After removal of 3 bases from V and 7 bases from J, the junction contained 11 bases not matched to a gene. The CDR3: CASSFASGRKAREQYF. The DNA for the CDR3 is TGTGCCAGCAGTTTCGCTAGCGGGAGGAAGGCTCGGGAGCAGTACTTC.

This chain joins TRBV28 and TRBJ2-7; possible D gene TRBD1, 5 bases. V dropped 1 base and J dropped 5 bases, with 15 bases sitting between them. The CDR3 has 15 residues. The germline gives CDR1 MDHEN, CDR2 SYDVKM. Written as DNA, the CDR3 is TGTGCCAGCAGTTTATTTCAAGGGGTACCCGACGAGCAGTACTTC. This gives the protein CASSLFQGVPDEQYF.

This chain links TRBV7-3 with TRBJ2-2; D not resolved. V lost 5 bases to trimming and J lost 3 bases, with 10 bases between them. This CDR3 region has 14 residues. Germline values: CDR1 SGHTA, CDR2 FQGTGA. CDR3 residues: CASSGDGHTGELFF. CDR3 bases: TGTGCCAGCAGCGGAGATGGACACACCGGGGAGCTGTTTTTT.

The V gene is TRBV19, the J gene TRBJ2-1, with D possibly matching TRBD1 (6 bases). V was clipped by 6 bases and J by 3 bases, with 12 bases between them. The CDR3 is 14 amino acids. In germline, CDR1 is LNHDA, CDR2 SQIVND (reference sequence). The CDR3 here is CASSPGQYYNEQFF. The CDR3 DNA is TGTGCCAGTAGCCCGGGACAATACTACAATGAGCAGTTCTTC.

The chain has TRBV30 and TRBJ2-1, with 15 bases lining up with TRBD2. This CDR3 region has 13 residues. V lost 8 bases, J lost 10 bases, and 6 bases stayed unmatched. From germline, CDR1 is GTSNPN and CDR2 SVGIG (reference sequence). The CDR3 coding sequence is TGTGCCGGGGGACTAGCGGGAGGAAGGGAGCAGTTCTTC. Protein: CAGGLAGGREQFF.

This clone has a single count. The chain has TRBV6-1 and TRBJ2-1, with D tentatively TRBD2 (6 bases). This CDR3 comprises 16 residues. V lost 4 bases and J lost 4, with 17 bases in between. Germline V gene lookup returns CDR1 MNHNS and CDR2 SASEGT. The CDR3 is CASSGTRDGRYNEQFF. CDR3 sequence (DNA): TGTGCCAGCAGTGGGACCCGGGACGGGAGATACAATGAGCAGTTCTTC.